One sample yielded the 23 T cell receptor beta chains listed below, sequenced in a study of T cell repertoires in cytomegalovirus infection (dated by TCRdb to about 2019). The sequencer was an Illumina HiSeq 1500. TCRdb reran the public reads through fastp at Q25 and MiXCR, keeping productive beta chains. One record per CDR3 amino acid sequence lists the most common genes and DNA. Within this sample are a few hundred thousand distinct CDR3 sequences, with about 39% of them counted one time only. Roughly 50% of the sample belongs to the ten largest clones. The sample's treatment or condition label, in plain terms: in vitro stimulation with specific CMV peptide epitopes to enrich CMV-specific T cells. Which antigens these TCRs recognize remains unknown. Specimen: cultured PBMCs, collected from culture after CMV antigen stimulation. These receptors were taken from a human donor in good health (CMV status not recorded). Some clones in this sample may be carry-over from other donors' samples.

The chain has TRBV3-1 and TRBJ2-1; D unclear. V was trimmed by 0 bases and J by 8 bases, leaving 11 bases between them. CDR1 and CDR2 (germline): LGHDT, YNNKEL (reference sequence). The CDR3 is made up of 14 amino acids. Written as DNA, the CDR3 is TGTGCCAGCAGCCAAGACATAGGTGGGGATGAGCAGTTCTTC. This encodes CASSQDIGGDEQFF.

The chain uses TRBV27 and TRBJ1-4; the D gene is possibly TRBD1 (6 bases). The V gene's germline CDR1 is MNHEY and CDR2 SMNVEV (reference sequence). V was shortened by 6 bases and J by 7 bases, with 12 bases between the two germline ends. This CDR3 contains 13 residues. The CDR3 protein is CASRGLGGEKLFF. The CDR3 nucleotides are TGTGCCAGCAGGGGGTTAGGGGGTGAAAAACTGTTTTTT.

The genes are TRBV30 and TRBJ1-5; D is uncertain. With 3 bases removed from V and 4 bases from J, the gap between germline ends came to 10 bases. Germline V gives CDR1 GTSNPN, CDR2 SVGIG (reference sequence). This CDR3 comprises 13 residues. The CDR3 sequence: CAWRLVVNQPQHF. The CDR3 bases are TGTGCCTGGAGATTGGTAGTGAATCAGCCCCAGCATTTT.

This clonotype has a count of ten or more. The chain joins TRBV11-2 to TRBJ1-4, with a tentative D call TRBD1 (6 bases). Trimming shortened V by 1 base and J by 6 bases, and 12 bases separated the two germline ends. CDR1 and CDR2 from the germline V gene are SGHAT and FQNNGV. The CDR3 contains 15 residues. The CDR3 here is CASSLAWGPDEKLFF. The CDR3 DNA is TGTGCCAGCAGCTTAGCCTGGGGGCCAGATGAAAAACTGTTTTTT.

This chain joins TRBV2 and TRBJ1-6; 8 nucleotides match TRBD1. This CDR3 spans 14 amino acids. Unmatched junction bases numbered 4, after V lost 6 bases and J lost 6 bases. Germline lookup yields CDR1 SNHLY and CDR2 FYNNEI. The DNA for the CDR3 is TGTGCCAGCAGGACAGACAGGGGTAATTCACCCCTCCACTTT. Translated: CASRTDRGNSPLHF.

J is TRBJ2-7 and V is TRBV10-3; 12 nucleotides agree with TRBD2. V lost 4 bases and J lost 6; bases outside the gene matches: 7. The CDR3 loop spans 15 amino acids. Germline V gives CDR1 ENHRY, CDR2 SYGVKD. As DNA, the CDR3 is TGTGCCATCAGTGGTCCGGGACTAGCGGGCGGCGAGCAGTACTTC. The encoded protein is CAISGPGLAGGEQYF.

The chain recombines TRBV4-1 with TRBJ2-1, with TRBD1 matching 9 bases. CDR1 and CDR2 from the germline V gene are MGHRA and YSYEKL. The CDR3 sequence is 15 residues long. V was clipped by 1 base and J by 4 bases; unmatched bases: 2. Here the CDR3 reads CASSQAGTGYNEQFF. The CDR3 DNA sequence: TGCGCCAGCAGCCAAGCCGGGACAGGGTACAATGAGCAGTTCTTC.

The CDR3 sequence is CASSQSWTASGYNEQFF. The CDR3 DNA follows: TGCGCCAGCAGCCAATCCTGGACGGCTAGCGGCTACAATGAGCAGTTCTTC. The chain employs TRBV5-1 and TRBJ2-1, with 7 bases matching TRBD2. V was pared by 4 bases and J by 3 bases, with 13 bases of the junction left unmatched. The CDR3 covers 17 residues. In germline, CDR1 is SGHRS, CDR2 YFSETQ.

A few counts support this clonotype. The chain links TRBV7-9 to TRBJ1-1; no clear D. Trimming took 5 bases from V and 4 from J, leaving 17 bases between them. The CDR3 contains 15 residues. Germline CDR1 SEHNR, CDR2 FQNEAQ (reference sequence). The CDR3 protein is CASSAPVGQLTEAFF. The CDR3 nucleotides are TGTGCCAGCAGCGCCCCAGTCGGGCAGCTCACTGAAGCTTTCTTT.

The table lists this clonotype with a few counts. The chain combines TRBV18 with TRBJ2-7, with TRBD1 matching over 9 bases. Trimming at V came to 3 bases and at J to 5 bases, leaving 2 bases not matched to a gene. CDR1 and CDR2 from the germline V gene are KGHSH and LQKENI. This CDR3 comprises 13 residues. The CDR3 spells CASSPTGGDEQYF. Here the CDR3 DNA reads TGTGCCAGCTCACCGACAGGGGGGGACGAGCAGTACTTC.

V is TRBV7-2 and J is TRBJ2-1, with 14 nucleotides matching TRBD2. The junction had 5 bases not matched to a gene; V was cut back by 5 bases and J by 8 bases. The length of the CDR3 is 15 residues. Germline CDR1 reads SGHTA; CDR2 reads FQGNSA. The CDR3 here is CASSRTSGRFDEQFF. CDR3 sequence (DNA): TGTGCCAGCAGCCGGACTAGCGGGAGGTTCGATGAGCAGTTCTTC.

The chain links TRBV5-4 to TRBJ2-2; 10 bases line up with TRBD2. CDR3 length: 15 residues. After removal of 5 bases from V and 4 bases from J, the junction contained 5 bases not matched to a gene. Germline CDR1 SGHNT, CDR2 YYREEE (reference sequence). The CDR3 sequence: CASRTAGGPTGELFF. The CDR3 bases are TGTGCCAGCAGAACAGCGGGAGGGCCCACCGGGGAGCTGTTTTTT.

V gene TRBV15 combines with J gene TRBJ2-3; the D gene is possibly TRBD2 (6 bases). The CDR3 is made up of 16 amino acids. CDR1 is LNHNV, CDR2 YYDKDF, per germline (reference sequence). The V and J ends lost 2 bases and 4 bases respectively, with 16 bases between them. CDR3 DNA sequence: TGTGCCACCAGCAGAAGTTTGCGGGGAACGGCAGATACGCAGTATTTT. Amino acid sequence: CATSRSLRGTADTQYF.

The chain combines TRBV5-1 with TRBJ2-2; no clear D gene. The CDR3 totals 14 residues. Germline CDR1 is SGHRS and CDR2 is YFSETQ. The V and J ends lost 0 bases and 4 bases respectively, with 7 bases between them. The CDR3 coding sequence is TGCGCCAGCAGCTTGGAGGCGGTCACCGGGGAGCTGTTTTTT. Translation gives CASSLEAVTGELFF.

This chain links TRBV7-6 with TRBJ1-3, with a tentative D call TRBD1 (5 bases). The germline V gene encodes CDR1 SGHVS and CDR2 FNYEAQ. The CDR3 extends over 17 amino acids. Trimming cost V 0 bases and J 0 bases, with 12 bases left between them. The CDR3 DNA reads TGTGCCAGCAGCTTAGCCTCTGGACAAATCTCTGGAAACACCATATATTTT. This translates into CASSLASGQISGNTIYF. Looking up the rest from reference TRBV7-6 and TRBJ1-3 gives the full variable domain: GAGVSQSPRYKVTKRGQDVALRCDPISGHVSLYWYRQALGQGPEFLTYFNYEAQQDKSGLPNDRFSAERPEGSISTLTIQRTEQRDSAMYRCASSLASGQISGNTIYFGEGSWLTVV.

The chain carries TRBV28 and TRBJ1-5; tentatively, D is TRBD1 (5 bases). CDR3 size: 13 residues. Germline V gives CDR1 MDHEN, CDR2 SYDVKM. Trimming took 6 bases from V and 10 from J, leaving 16 bases between them. The CDR3 coding sequence is TGTGCCAGCAGGGGACCGGGCGTAGGCCCCCAGCATTTT. Encoded protein: CASRGPGVGPQHF.

In its sample, this clonotype was seen a few times. The chain links TRBV7-6 to TRBJ2-3; no clear D gene. The V end lost 5 bases, the J end lost 6 bases, and 15 bases lay between the germline ends. The CDR3 loop spans 14 amino acids. Germline V gene sequence: CDR1 SGHVS, CDR2 FNYEAQ. The CDR3 bases are TGTGCCAGCAGCCCAAGAGCCCCCGTGGATACGCAGTATTTT. Encoded protein: CASSPRAPVDTQYF. The full variable domain, rest sourced from reference TRBV7-6 and TRBJ2-3, is GAGVSQSPRYKVTKRGQDVALRCDPISGHVSLYWYRQALGQGPEFLTYFNYEAQQDKSGLPNDRFSAERPEGSISTLTIQRTEQRDSAMYRCASSPRAPVDTQYFGPGTRLTVL.

The rearrangement joins TRBV7-2 to TRBJ2-7; D is perhaps TRBD2 (5 bases). The CDR3 has 16 residues. V lost 2 bases and J 9 bases, leaving 23 bases between the germline ends. Germline-derived CDR1 and CDR2 are SGHTA and FQGNSA. In DNA form, the CDR3 reads TGTGCCAGCAGCTTAACCACCGGTCACGGGGTCCCTCGGCAGTACTTC. It specifies CASSLTTGHGVPRQYF.

The chain carries TRBV20-1 and TRBJ2-1; 8 nucleotides line up with TRBD2. This CDR3 region has 15 residues. The germline V gene encodes CDR1 DFQATT and CDR2 SNEGSKA (reference sequence). V was clipped by 1 base and J by 1 base; unmatched bases: 3. The CDR3: CSARAGGRSYNEQFF. CDR3 DNA: TGCAGTGCTAGAGCGGGGGGGCGGTCCTACAATGAGCAGTTCTTC.

The genes are TRBV12-3 or TRBV12-4 and TRBJ1-4; D not certain. With 5 bases removed from V and 6 bases from J, the gap between germline ends came to 7 bases. The CDR3 loop spans 12 amino acids. The CDR3 loop reads CASSPKDEKLFF. In DNA, the CDR3 is TGTGCCAGCAGTCCGAAGGATGAAAAACTGTTTTTT.

The chain employs TRBV5-1 and TRBJ2-1; D is perhaps TRBD1 or TRBD2 (5 bases each). Germline values: CDR1 SGHRS, CDR2 YFSETQ. Trimming pared 3 bases from V and 6 bases from J, leaving 22 bases between. This CDR3 spans 17 amino acids. The CDR3 nucleotides are TGCGCCAGCAGCTCCTTGTCTGGGGGTGATACCCTCAATGAGCAGTTCTTC. This encodes CASSSLSGGDTLNEQFF.

The genes are TRBV6-1 and TRBJ2-1; D gene unclear. The V gene lost 4 bases and the J gene lost 2 bases, with 9 bases spanning the gap. This CDR3 spans 14 amino acids. Germline V gives CDR1 MNHNS, CDR2 SASEGT. CDR3 sequence (DNA): TGTGCCAGCAGTGCGATGAGTACCTACAATGAGCAGTTCTTC. Translating gives CASSAMSTYNEQFF.

This chain joins TRBV10-3 and TRBJ1-4; 7 nucleotides align to TRBD1. This CDR3 has 15 amino acids. The trim removed 3 bases at V and 6 bases at J, leaving 7 bases unmatched. Germline V gives CDR1 ENHRY, CDR2 SYGVKD. CDR3 nucleotide sequence: TGTGCCATCAGTGATTCTAGGGGGCTGGATGAAAAACTGTTTTTT. Protein sequence: CAISDSRGLDEKLFF.